A selection of T cell receptor beta chains follows, all from one sample in a study of response to subunit inactivated influenza vaccine. In TCRdb, the RT-PCR reads were re-called with MiXCR into one record per CDR3 protein. The table lists a few hundred thousand distinct CDR3 sequences, about a tenth of them singletons. Sequenced here: PBMCs from blood, sampled roughly 46 days after vaccination. These receptors came from a man over 45 who received an inactivated influenza vaccine. CDR3s leave out the opening cysteine and the closing phenylalanine or tryptophan.

>TRBV6-5|TRBJ2-7
ASSYNRGEASH
>TRBV5-1|TRBJ2-7
ASSVPGQTYEQY
>TRBV5-1|TRBJ2-2
ASSRDPTLMNTGELF
>TRBV29-1|TRBJ1-1
SARQGGGGTEAF
>TRBV11-1|TRBJ1-3
ASSKSGQGALSGNTIY
>TRBV6-5|TRBJ2-2
ASSYYSRVNTGELF
>TRBV7-9|TRBJ2-1
ASSSYLLEQF
>TRBV6-1|TRBJ2-7
AGSTFGYEQY
>TRBV18|TRBJ2-7
ASSPRLPAQQAYEQY
>TRBV9|TRBJ1-2
ASSPHSNPEAGYT
>TRBV3-1|TRBJ2-1
ASSQTAGGPTYNEQF
>TRBV7-6|TRBJ1-1
ASSLDLTGAEAF
>TRBV12-3/TRBV12-4|TRBJ2-7
ASSLVDRGFYEQY
>TRBV4-1|TRBJ1-6
ASSLPGVPPLH
>TRBV15|TRBJ2-7
ATSTGIGYEQY
>TRBV6-1|TRBJ2-1
ASRRTSGGARADEQF
>TRBV14|TRBJ2-3
AGSSQY
>TRBV6-5|TRBJ2-3
ASSSPGPDTQY
>TRBV20-1|TRBJ2-3
SAGLAGATDTQY
>TRBV27|TRBJ2-6
ASSYGTGGSGANVLT
>TRBV10-3|TRBJ2-1
AIRQGNEQF
>TRBV24-1|TRBJ2-2
ATSMIGVDTGELF
>TRBV20-1|TRBJ2-5
SAVAGSLEETQY
>TRBV20-1|TRBJ2-5
SARGGGTQETQY
>TRBV4-3|TRBJ2-7
ASSQAQSISYEQY
>TRBV11-2|TRBJ2-7
ASSFRASYEQY
>TRBV10-3|TRBJ2-7
AISDSAALSYEQY
>TRBV6-2/TRBV6-3|TRBJ2-7
ASSYAGGRFYEQY
>TRBV7-2|TRBJ1-1
ASSLVRGQNTEAF
>TRBV20-1|TRBJ1-1
SARLQGYTEAF
>TRBV5-8|TRBJ2-2
ASSRGQGGTGAGELF
>TRBV20-1|TRBJ2-1
SARIQRDRNEQF
>TRBV7-9|TRBJ1-1
ASSNPGGQRITEAF
>TRBV11-2|TRBJ1-2
ASSLGSGLRPGGYT
>TRBV5-1|TRBJ2-7
ASSSRPRGGNYEQY
>TRBV28|TRBJ2-7
ASSFAGEIYEQY
>TRBV2|TRBJ1-2
ASSEDRDAYGYT
>TRBV6-1|TRBJ1-2
ASRPGTGGWWNYGYT
>TRBV20-1|TRBJ1-4
SARGSREKLF
>TRBV6-2/TRBV6-3|TRBJ2-7
ASSYHGGYEQY